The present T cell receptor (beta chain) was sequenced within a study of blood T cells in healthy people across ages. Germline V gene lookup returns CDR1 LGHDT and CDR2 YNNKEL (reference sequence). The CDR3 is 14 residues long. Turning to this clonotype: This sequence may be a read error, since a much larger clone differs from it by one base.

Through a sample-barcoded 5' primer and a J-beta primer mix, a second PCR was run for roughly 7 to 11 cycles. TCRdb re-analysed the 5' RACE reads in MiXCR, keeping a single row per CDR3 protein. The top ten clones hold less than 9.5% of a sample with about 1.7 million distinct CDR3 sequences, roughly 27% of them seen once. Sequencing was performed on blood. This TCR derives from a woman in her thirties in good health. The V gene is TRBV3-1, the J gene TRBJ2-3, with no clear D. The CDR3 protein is CVSSQVTGTDTQYF. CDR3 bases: TGTGTCAGCAGCCAAGTAACCGGCACAGATACGCAGTATTTT.